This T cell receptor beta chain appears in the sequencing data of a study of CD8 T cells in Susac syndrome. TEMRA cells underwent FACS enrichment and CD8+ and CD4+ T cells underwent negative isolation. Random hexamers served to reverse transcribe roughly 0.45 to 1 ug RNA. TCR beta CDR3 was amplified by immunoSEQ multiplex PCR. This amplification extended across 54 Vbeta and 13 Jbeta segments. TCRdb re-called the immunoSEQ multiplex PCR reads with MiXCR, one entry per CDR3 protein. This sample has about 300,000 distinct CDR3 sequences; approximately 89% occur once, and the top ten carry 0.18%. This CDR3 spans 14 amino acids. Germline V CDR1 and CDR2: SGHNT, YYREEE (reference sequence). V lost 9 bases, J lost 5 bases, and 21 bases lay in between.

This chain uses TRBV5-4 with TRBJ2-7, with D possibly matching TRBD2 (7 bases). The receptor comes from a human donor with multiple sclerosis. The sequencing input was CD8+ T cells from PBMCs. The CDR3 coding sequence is TGTGCCACGTCTCTAAGGGGGAGGGCCGACGAGCAGTACTTC. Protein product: CATSLRGRADEQYF.